A selection of T cell receptor beta chains follows, all from one sample in a study of T cells in Graves' hyperthyroidism and ophthalmopathy. TCRdb analysed the multiplex PCR reads with MiXCR anew, one entry per CDR3 protein. The data contain 380,000 or so distinct CDR3 sequences, under 20% of them singletons. The specimen sequenced was blood. These receptors all stem from a woman aged 18-30 years with Graves' hyperthyroidism. Each CDR3 is given with its conserved first and last residue. D genes are given only for firm matches. Clone sizes are given selectively: once, few, many, or a class where the clone is expanded.

D gene	V gene	clone size	J gene	CDR3 protein	CDR3 DNA
-	TRBV11-3	few	TRBJ2-2	CASSSGQVNTGELFF	TGTGCCAGCAGCTCAGGCCAGGTGAACACCGGGGAGCTGTTTTTT
-	TRBV27	many	TRBJ2-7	CASRMGPGGLNEQYF	TGTGCCAGCAGAATGGGTCCTGGGGGGCTCAACGAGCAGTACTTC
TRBD1	TRBV10-3	many	TRBJ2-7	CAISATGGYEQYF	TGTGCCATCAGTGCCACAGGGGGCTACGAGCAGTACTTC
-	TRBV2	many	TRBJ2-7	CASSERVAGFYEQYF	TGTGCCAGCAGTGAACGGGTCGCGGGTTTCTACGAGCAGTACTTC
-	TRBV7-2	many	TRBJ1-5	CASSLSQGGNQPQHF	TGTGCCAGCAGCTTATCACAGGGAGGCAATCAGCCCCAGCATTTT
TRBD1	TRBV2	-	TRBJ1-2	CARSEEGTAGYTF	TGTGCCCGCAGTGAAGAGGGGACAGCTGGCTACACCTTC
-	TRBV4-1	many	TRBJ2-5	CASRDNRVASGETQYF	TGCGCCAGCAGAGACAATAGGGTTGCCTCGGGAGAGACCCAGTACTTC
-	TRBV6-5	many	TRBJ1-2	CASSYWSSPSGSYGYTF	TGTGCCAGCAGTTACTGGTCCTCACCCTCCGGGAGCTATGGCTACACCTTC
TRBD1	TRBV7-9	many	TRBJ1-1	CAGSFGRGGQGAFF	TGTGCCGGCAGCTTCGGTCGAGGAGGACAGGGAGCTTTCTTT
TRBD1	TRBV29-1	many	TRBJ2-7	CSVQPDRGLREQYF	TGCAGCGTCCAACCGGACAGGGGATTGAGGGAGCAGTACTTC